The 7 T cell receptor beta chains reported below all come from one sample, sequenced in a study of cytomegalovirus exposure and HLA in healthy donors. In the PCR, 60 Vbeta and 13 Jbeta primers were used. The protocol was immunoSEQ multiplex PCR, while the TCRdb copy is restricted to in-frame clones and leaves out a portion. The sample gives under 200,000 clones, around 75% of which show up once; about 8% is in the top ten. The sample consisted of PBMCs. The receptors stem from a woman aged 40 to 49 in good health and CMV-seropositive.

The V gene is TRBV11-2, the J gene TRBJ1-4; a weak D match, TRBD1 (5 bases). Between the trimmed V and J ends, which lost 3 bases and 10 bases, there was a span of 12 bases. The CDR3 runs 13 residues. Germline CDR1 is SGHAT and CDR2 is FQNNGV. DNA of the CDR3: TGTGCCAGCAGCTTCATCAGGGCCCGAAAACTGTTTTTT. It codes for CASSFIRARKLFF.

The chain is built from TRBV29-1 and TRBJ1-2; D not resolved. V was shortened by 6 bases and J by 4 bases, with 9 bases between the two germline ends. Per germline, CDR1 SQVTM and CDR2 ANQGSEA. The CDR3 is 11 residues long. CDR3 protein: CSVKRSYGYTF. The CDR3, as DNA: TGCAGCGTCAAGAGGAGCTATGGCTACACCTTC.

In nucleotides, the CDR3 is TGTGCCAGCAGTTCGGCAGGGCACAACTCCTACGAGCAGTACTTC. As protein: CASSSAGHNSYEQYF. The rearrangement joins TRBV28 to TRBJ2-7, with D maybe TRBD1 (5 bases). Germline V gene sequence: CDR1 MDHEN, CDR2 SYDVKM. Trimming took off 4 bases at V and 0 bases at J, with 13 bases between the two ends. The CDR3 consists of 15 residues.

This clone has just one count. The chain is built from TRBV12-5 and TRBJ2-2, with D possibly matching TRBD2 (6 bases). The CDR3 is 18 residues long. Germline CDR1 reads LGHNT; CDR2 reads FRNRAP. V lost 6 bases, J lost 1 base, and 21 bases lay in between. CDR3 coding DNA: TGTGCTAGTGGCCACTCCGGATTAGCGGTTATGAACACCGGGGAGCTGTTTTTT. Translating it yields CASGHSGLAVMNTGELFF.

V gene TRBV6-1 combines with J gene TRBJ2-1; maybe TRBD1 (7 bases). V lost 4 bases, J lost 5 bases, and 12 bases lay in between. Per the germline V gene, CDR1 is MNHNS and CDR2 is SASEGT. The CDR3 is made up of 14 amino acids. The CDR3 bases are TGTGCCAGCAGTGCGGCAGGGGGGCACAATGAGCAGTTCTTC. Its protein is CASSAAGGHNEQFF.

V is TRBV6-6 and J is TRBJ2-7; no reliable D call. The germline V and J ends were trimmed by 3 bases and 5 bases, with 5 bases remaining between them. This CDR3 comprises 11 residues. Per the germline V gene, CDR1 is MNHNY and CDR2 is SVGAGI (reference sequence). The CDR3 loop reads CASSYYNEQYF. CDR3 in DNA: TGTGCCAGCAGTTATTACAACGAGCAGTACTTC.

The chain employs TRBV28 and TRBJ2-7, with D possibly TRBD2 on 7 matching bases. Trimming shortened V by 6 bases and J by 3 bases, and 15 bases separated the two germline ends. Germline CDR1 reads MDHEN; CDR2 reads SYDVKM. The CDR3 has 14 amino acids. CDR3 bases: TGTGCCAGCAGGCGAAGGGGGGAGGGCTACGAGCAGTACTTC. This translates into CASRRRGEGYEQYF.